Below, 20 T cell receptor beta chains from the same sample are listed, as sequenced in a study of early T cells in non-severe SARS-CoV-2 infection. Each CDR3 protein gets one entry after TCRdb re-called the 5' RACE reads with MiXCR. The sample contains some 59,000 distinct CDR3 sequences, around 10% of which appear only once. Sample: whole blood, taken at baseline. The receptors were sampled from an adult who was a healthcare worker with PCR-confirmed SARS-CoV-2 infection or an uninfected control (not recorded which).

This clonotype appeared a few times. The chain links TRBV7-6 to TRBJ2-3; 8 nucleotides align to TRBD1. V was pared by 6 bases and J by 3 bases, with 5 bases of the junction left unmatched. This CDR3 contains 14 residues. CDR1 SGHVS and CDR2 FNYEAQ come from the germline V gene. CDR3 loop: CASSRQGSTDTQYF. The CDR3 region has the DNA TGTGCCAGCAGTCGACAGGGGTCAACAGATACGCAGTATTTT.

A few counts support this clonotype. The chain is built from TRBV18 and TRBJ2-3; D not certain. The ends were cut back, 5 bases at V and 0 bases at J, with 6 bases in the middle. Germline V gene lookup returns CDR1 KGHSH and CDR2 LQKENI. The CDR3 is 13 amino acids. CDR3 loop: CASSTSSTDTQYF. The CDR3 DNA follows: TGTGCCAGCTCAACCTCTAGCACAGATACGCAGTATTTT.

This clonotype was recorded many times. V usage is TRBV7-9 and J usage is TRBJ2-3, with no clear D. CDR1 SEHNR and CDR2 FQNEAQ come from the germline V gene (reference sequence). V gave up 3 bases and J gave up 1 base, with 5 bases separating them. The CDR3 is made up of 13 amino acids. CDR3 sequence (DNA): TGTGCCAGCAGCTTCCGGGGCACAGATACGCAGTATTTT. This encodes CASSFRGTDTQYF.

Many counts were recorded for this clonotype. The V gene is TRBV11-2, the J gene TRBJ2-7, with D tentatively TRBD1 or TRBD2 (5 bases each). This CDR3 has 12 amino acids. The germline gives CDR1 SGHAT, CDR2 FQNNGV. V shed 7 bases and J shed 5 bases, with 12 bases lying between them. Here the CDR3 DNA reads TGTGCCAGCACGACTGGGGACCACGAGCAGTACTTC. It is translated as CASTTGDHEQYF.

Only one count was recorded for this clonotype. This chain connects TRBV20-1 to TRBJ2-3; 7 bases line up with TRBD1. The CDR3 is 12 amino acids. After removal of 8 bases from V and 0 bases from J, the junction contained 2 bases not matched to a gene. Germline lookup yields CDR1 DFQATT and CDR2 SNEGSKA (reference sequence). The CDR3 reads CSTRGSTDTQYF. The DNA for the CDR3 is TGCAGTACCAGGGGGAGCACAGATACGCAGTATTTT.

This clonotype was observed a handful of times. The chain carries TRBV11-2 and TRBJ2-7; D is perhaps TRBD2 (6 bases). V lost 5 bases, J lost 4 bases, and 15 bases lay in between. The CDR3 totals 14 residues. CDR1 SGHAT and CDR2 FQNNGV come from the germline V gene. The CDR3 DNA follows: TGTGCCAGCAGCCCACCGGACTACGAGTACGAGCAGTACTTC. Encoded protein: CASSPPDYEYEQYF.

This clonotype was counted many times. This rearrangement joins TRBV6-5 to TRBJ2-2; no definite D call. This CDR3 is 16 amino acids long. Germline V gene sequence: CDR1 MNHEY, CDR2 SVGAGI. Trimming took 0 bases from V and 3 from J, leaving 11 bases between them. DNA for the CDR3: TGTGCCAGCAGTTACTCCCCACTACAATACACCGGGGAGCTGTTTTTT. Protein: CASSYSPLQYTGELFF.

This clonotype turned up a few times. The chain couples TRBV18 to TRBJ2-3, with D hard to call. This CDR3 region has 14 residues. The ends were cut back, 6 bases at V and 4 bases at J, with 14 bases in the middle. Germline CDR1 KGHSH, CDR2 LQKENI. The CDR3 nucleotides are TGTGCCAGCTCCCCGCCTCCCCAACCAGATACGCAGTATTTT. Its protein product is CASSPPPQPDTQYF.

This clonotype was recorded at least ten times. The chain has TRBV18 and TRBJ2-7; 10 bases are a match to TRBD2. The CDR3 contains 18 residues. Trimming took 3 bases from V and 2 from J; bases not matched to a gene: 13. Germline values: CDR1 KGHSH, CDR2 LQKENI. CDR3 sequence (DNA): TGTGCCAGCTCACCGGGAACAGTCGGACTAGCGGCCGCCTACGAGCAGTACTTC. The encoded protein is CASSPGTVGLAAAYEQYF.

In this sample, this clonotype turned up a few times. CDR3 sequence (DNA): TGTGCCAGCAGCCAAGTACATACGCAGTATTTT. Amino acids: CASSQVHTQYF. V is TRBV3-1 and J is TRBJ2-3; unclear D gene. V was trimmed by 1 base and J by 7 bases, leaving 3 bases between them. The CDR3 loop spans 11 amino acids. Germline lookup yields CDR1 LGHDT and CDR2 YNNKEL (reference sequence).

This clonotype showed up many times. The rearrangement links TRBV2 to TRBJ2-1; 7 bases line up with TRBD1. The CDR3 covers 14 residues. Looked up from germline, CDR1 is SNHLY and CDR2 is FYNNEI. The trim removed 0 bases at V and 6 bases at J, leaving 2 bases unmatched. DNA for the CDR3: TGTGCCAGCAGTGAAGCGGCAGGGGGCAATGAGCAGTTCTTC. This gives the protein CASSEAAGGNEQFF.

This clonotype was detected ten times or more. The V call is TRBV6-2 or TRBV6-3, the J call TRBJ2-5; D unclear. V shed 0 bases and J shed 5 bases, with 4 bases lying between them. The length of the CDR3 is 12 residues. CDR1 is MNHEY and CDR2 is SVGEGT in the germline V gene. CDR3 protein: CASSYSFETQYF. The CDR3 DNA reads TGTGCCAGCAGTTACTCTTTCGAGACCCAGTACTTC.

In its sample, this clonotype was seen many times. J is TRBJ2-1 and V is TRBV28, with 8 positions matching TRBD2. Germline V gene lookup returns CDR1 MDHEN and CDR2 SYDVKM. The CDR3 loop spans 15 amino acids. V lost 2 bases and J lost 6; bases outside the gene matches: 6. The CDR3 nucleotides are TGTGCCAGCAGTTTAGCGGGAGGTACCCCCAATGAGCAGTTCTTC. This codes for CASSLAGGTPNEQFF. The entire variable domain, with the rest obtained from reference TRBV28 and TRBJ2-1, is as follows: DVKVTQSSRYLVKRTGEKVFLECVQDMDHENMFWYRQDPGLGLRLIYFSYDVKMKEKGDIPEGYSVSREKKERFSLILESASTNQTSMYLCASSLAGGTPNEQFFGPGTRLTVL.

In its sample, this clonotype was seen a few times. This chain links TRBV20-1 with TRBJ2-7; 7 nucleotides align to TRBD1. Germline values: CDR1 DFQATT, CDR2 SNEGSKA (reference sequence). The V segment lost 3 bases and the J segment 3 bases; nucleotides outside the gene matches: 11. The CDR3 spans 15 residues. CDR3 loop: CSARGGGTANYEQYF. CDR3 in DNA: TGCAGTGCTAGGGGCGGTGGGACAGCAAACTACGAGCAGTACTTC.

The sample holds a few counts of this clonotype. This rearrangement joins TRBV19 to TRBJ2-1; 7 bases match TRBD2. Germline CDR1 reads LNHDA; CDR2 reads SQIVND (reference sequence). The CDR3 totals 13 residues. The junction had 4 bases not matched to a gene; V was cut back by 5 bases and J by 6 bases. Here the CDR3 reads CASSRGSPNEQFF. The CDR3 coding sequence is TGTGCCAGTAGTCGCGGGAGTCCCAATGAGCAGTTCTTC. Drawing the rest from reference TRBV19 and TRBJ2-1, the complete variable domain is DGGITQSPKYLFRKEGQNVTLSCEQNLNHDAMYWYRQDPGQGLRLIYYSQIVNDFQKGDIAEGYSVSREKKESFPLTVTSAQKNPTAFYLCASSRGSPNEQFFGPGTRLTVL.

V and J are TRBV20-1 and TRBJ2-1; no clear D. This CDR3 spans 11 amino acids. V shed 2 bases and J shed 7 bases, with 6 bases lying between them. Germline V gene sequence: CDR1 DFQATT, CDR2 SNEGSKA (reference sequence). The CDR3 spells CSARRVNEQFF. The CDR3 coding sequence is TGCAGTGCTAGACGGGTGAATGAGCAGTTCTTC.

This clonotype was detected only once. The rearrangement links TRBV6-1 to TRBJ2-7; 10 bases map to TRBD1. The germline V gene encodes CDR1 MNHNS and CDR2 SASEGT. J lost 6 bases, V lost 6 bases, and 20 bases had no gene match. This CDR3 contains 18 residues. CDR3 nucleotide sequence: TGTGCCAGCAGGGCACCGGGACAGGGGATTGAATGGATACGCGAGCAGTACTTC. Protein sequence: CASRAPGQGIEWIREQYF.

The V and J genes are TRBV6-5 and TRBJ2-7, with a weak D call TRBD1 (6 bases). The germline V gene has CDR1 MNHEY and CDR2 SVGAGI. The CDR3 is made up of 13 amino acids. Trimming pared 2 bases from V and 7 bases from J, leaving 12 bases between. Here the CDR3 reads CASSYDLRGEQYF. The CDR3 nucleotides are TGTGCCAGCAGTTACGATCTCAGGGGTGAGCAGTACTTC.

This clonotype was counted many times. J is TRBJ2-1 and V is TRBV12-3 or TRBV12-4, with 8 bases lining up with TRBD1. The ends lost 5 bases at V and 2 bases at J; junction bases unmatched: 5. The CDR3 is made up of 15 amino acids. The CDR3 here is CASSDRGLTYNEQFF. DNA for the CDR3: TGTGCCAGCAGTGACAGGGGCTTGACCTACAATGAGCAGTTCTTC.

This rearrangement joins TRBV20-1 to TRBJ1-1, with D tentatively TRBD1 (5 bases). CDR1 and CDR2 (germline): DFQATT, SNEGSKA (reference sequence). Trimming left V 2 bases short and J 4 bases short, with 11 bases between. CDR3 size: 13 residues. CDR3 residues: CSARNLQGTEAFF. CDR3 nucleotides: TGCAGTGCTAGAAATCTCCAGGGCACTGAAGCTTTCTTT.